The sequence of this T cell receptor beta chain was determined in a study of T cells in Graves' hyperthyroidism and ophthalmopathy (dated by TCRdb to the late 2010s). The study in broad terms: Peripheral blood samples were taken at the time of initial diagnosis, prior to any treatment. A discovery cohort of around 100 patients, 43 with Graves' ophthalmopathy and approximately 57 with stable Graves' hyperthyroidism, was used to find distinguishing TCR V-J signatures. Whether ophthalmopathy could be predicted prospectively was tested in an independent validation cohort made up of under 20 hyperthyroidism patients plus 17 patients who later progressed to ophthalmopathy. The 95 to 100 discovery patients were randomly divided into training and test sets at a 7:3 ratio. In addition, the study compared T-cell repertoires in thyroid tissue and in blood from several Graves' hyperthyroidism patients. After sampling, hyperthyroidism patients received methimazole starting at 30 mg daily, and ophthalmopathy patients received high-dose intravenous methylprednisolone. The paper reports TCR Vbeta CDR3 sequencing of some 140 peripheral blood samples: 40 or so ophthalmopathy, about 75 hyperthyroidism and around 17 progressor patients.

The research as a whole found: During validation, the model predicted progression to ophthalmopathy a median of approximately 6.5 months ahead of onset, with around 71% sensitivity and more than 72% specificity. In cross-validation, a model built on a 13 V-J signature told ophthalmopathy apart from stable hyperthyroidism with under 90% sensitivity and approximately 84% specificity, and in testing the same model reached 80%/75%. Sample size was not statistically predetermined, and investigators were not blinded to group allocation. Most expanded thyroid clonotypes (frequency above 0.001) were also detected in blood, suggesting blood repertoires may reflect thyroid immune responses.

This clonotype was seen only a few times. Its target antigen remains unknown. Base qualities are not provided; no much larger clone lies one nucleotide away. The germline V gene (reference sequence) gives CDR1 as GTSNPN and CDR2 as SVGIG. Inclusive of the bounding cysteine and phenylalanine, the CDR3 is 11 residues long. Only CDR3 DNA remains: 33 bases, in frame from the first base. V is pared back by 2 bases and J by 14 bases, with 14 bases lying between the germline termini. TCR beta CDR3 regions were amplified from RNA transcripts. The TCR CDR3 was subjected to a first round of RT-PCR using the HTBI primer set and the Qiagen OneStep RT-PCR kit. Libraries were constructed in a second round of multiplex PCR, after which size selection and purification were carried out. Libraries were sequenced paired-end with 100 bp reads on an Illumina HiSeq2000. The original pipeline was this. SOAPnuke was used to process the raw data, removing reads that contained adapters or uncalled bases, had a mean Phred below 15, or lacked an exact match to the constant primer or identifier. High-quality paired reads were merged using COPE v1.2.5, and each unique nucleotide sequence was defined as a clonotype. Clonotypes were aligned to IMGT TRBV, TRBD and TRBJ reference segments using MiTCR v1.1. The analysis included only V-J combinations with a frequency above 0.0001, which together covered roughly 99% of the repertoires. The TCS score was defined as F50 (clonal expansion) divided by E x V (chaos), with BLOSUM62-based TCRdist calculated between CDR3 peptides within each V-J. Welch's t-statistics and random forest reduced roughly 540 V-J features to 13, which were used in a naive Bayes classifier (R e1071). TCRdb reprocessing: public reads trimmed at Q25 with fastp, clones called with MiXCR, in-frame beta chains kept. Rows are unified per CDR3 protein, each entry keeping the most common DNA and genes. The V and J calls reflect TCRdb's pipeline rather than the authors' work. In this sample the table shows 650,000 to 850,000 distinct CDR3 sequences, roughly a sixth of which occur a single time. The top ten clones comprise approximately 16% of the sample.

Hyperthyroidism patients were newly diagnosed, had a disease duration of under 2 months, and were aged 18 to 65 years. Patients with uncontrolled infections, other autoimmune diseases, pregnancy or lactation were excluded. Diagnoses relied on clinical symptoms, serum thyroxine and TRAb, thyroid ultrasound and orbital computed tomography. Blood from progressor patients was drawn when they were first diagnosed with hyperthyroidism, before any ophthalmopathy symptoms appeared. Ficoll-Paque density gradient centrifugation was used to isolate PBMCs from under 11 ml of fresh peripheral blood. Patients classed as progressors first received a Graves' hyperthyroidism diagnosis and then went on to develop ophthalmopathy during follow-up. Total RNA was extracted with Trizol reagent, and quality was checked on an Agilent 2100 Bioanalyzer.

The specimen sequenced was blood. The chain was built from TRBV30 and TRBJ2-3; the D gene is perhaps TRBD2, on 7 matching bases. The TCR comes from a woman in her forties or fifties with Graves' hyperthyroidism that later progressed to Graves' ophthalmopathy. The DNA sequence is TGTGCCTGGAGTAGGGCTGCGGGGGCGTATTTT. Translation gives CAWSRAAGAYF.